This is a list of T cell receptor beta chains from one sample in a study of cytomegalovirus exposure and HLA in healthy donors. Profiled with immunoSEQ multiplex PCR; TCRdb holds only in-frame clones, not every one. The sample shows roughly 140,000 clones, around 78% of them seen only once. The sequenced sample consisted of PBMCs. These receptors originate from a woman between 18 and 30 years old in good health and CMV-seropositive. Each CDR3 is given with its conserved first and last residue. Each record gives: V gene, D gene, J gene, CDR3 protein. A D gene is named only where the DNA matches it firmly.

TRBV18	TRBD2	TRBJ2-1	CASSPPSGGAVYEQFF
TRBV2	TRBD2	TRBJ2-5	CASSEVASGGAQYF
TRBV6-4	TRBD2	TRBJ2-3	CASSDSLAGGPDTQYF
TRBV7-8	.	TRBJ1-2	CASSEGTTGYTF
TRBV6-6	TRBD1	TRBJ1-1	CASSSRGETEAFF
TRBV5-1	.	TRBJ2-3	CASSTGRSDTQYF
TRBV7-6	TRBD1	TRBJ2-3	CASSPRQGNTQYF
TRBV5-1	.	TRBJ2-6	CASSFPLSGADVLTF
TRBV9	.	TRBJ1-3	CASSVEPGGANGNTIYF
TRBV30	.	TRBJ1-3	CAWSVLVLSGSNTIYF
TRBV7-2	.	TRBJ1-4	CASSDQGLANEKLFF
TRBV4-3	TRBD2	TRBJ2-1	CASSQDLAGGNEQFF
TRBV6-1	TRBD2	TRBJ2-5	CASSRGLLLGETQYF
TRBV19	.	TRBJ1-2	CASNSQPEKYGYTF
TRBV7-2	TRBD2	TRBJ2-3	CASSPQGGAGGPDTQYF
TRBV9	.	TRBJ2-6	CASSVGPSGANVLTF
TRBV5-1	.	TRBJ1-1	CASSPAPTGPPEAFF
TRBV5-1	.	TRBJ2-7	CASSLAGVSYEQYF
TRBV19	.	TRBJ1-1	CASSPREYTEAFF
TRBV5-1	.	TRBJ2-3	CASSLRRGSSTDTQYF
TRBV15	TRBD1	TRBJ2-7	CATSSTGQGYEQYF
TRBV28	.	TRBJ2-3	CASSVGRGGADTQYF
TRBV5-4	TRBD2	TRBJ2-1	CASSDRLAGNNEQFF
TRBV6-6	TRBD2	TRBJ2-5	CASSWTSGGQETQYF